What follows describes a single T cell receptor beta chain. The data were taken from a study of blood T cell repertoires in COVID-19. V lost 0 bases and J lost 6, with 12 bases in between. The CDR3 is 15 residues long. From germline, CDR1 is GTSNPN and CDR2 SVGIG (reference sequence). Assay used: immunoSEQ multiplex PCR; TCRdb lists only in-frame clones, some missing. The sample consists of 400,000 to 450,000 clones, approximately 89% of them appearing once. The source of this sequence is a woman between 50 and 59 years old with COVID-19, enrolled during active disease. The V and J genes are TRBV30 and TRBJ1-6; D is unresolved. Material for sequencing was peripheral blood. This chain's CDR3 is CAWSVFQWSNSPLHF. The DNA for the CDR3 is TGTGCCTGGAGTGTATTTCAGTGGTCTAATTCACCCCTCCACTTT.